This T cell receptor beta chain appears in the sequencing data of a study of T cells in Graves' hyperthyroidism and ophthalmopathy. Study context: Peripheral blood was secured at the point of initial diagnosis, before any treatment. Overall study findings and caveats: Most thyroid-expanded clonotypes above 0.001 were also found in blood. A 13 V-J signature model discriminated ophthalmopathy versus stable hyperthyroidism.

Diagnosis of hyperthyroidism was new in patients aged 18 to 65, and its duration was under 2 months. Germline V gives CDR1 SGHDN, CDR2 FVKESK. Trimming took off 1 base at V and 2 bases at J, with 9 bases between the two ends. The CDR3 runs to 14 residues. Many counts were recorded for this clonotype. Its specificity is unknown. RNA transcripts served as the template for amplifying TCR beta CDR3 regions. The HTBI primer set served for first-round RT-PCR of the TCR CDR3. TCRdb ran MiXCR on the multiplex PCR reads and lists one entry per CDR3 protein. The data hold fewer than 800,000 distinct CDR3 sequences, with over 15% observed a single time.

V and J are TRBV14 and TRBJ2-7; maybe TRBD2 (6 bases). The sequence was collected from a man aged 18 to 30 with Graves' hyperthyroidism. Specimen: blood. CDR3 sequence (DNA): TGTGCCAGCAGCCAAGTTTCGGGGGCCTACGAGCAGTACTTC. Its protein product is CASSQVSGAYEQYF.